These 24 T cell receptor beta chains were sequenced from one sample in a study of blood T cells in healthy people across ages. Alongside a J-beta primer mix, a sample-barcoded 5' primer served in a second PCR lasting 7 to 11 cycles. TCRdb itself ran the 5' RACE reads through MiXCR, one entry per CDR3 protein. The table has about 900,000 distinct CDR3 sequences, 62% seen once. Sample: blood. These receptors were collected from a man aged 25-45 years in good health.

The chain uses TRBV25-1 and TRBJ1-4; D is possibly TRBD1 (6 bases). The CDR3 runs to 13 residues. Trimming shortened V by 8 bases and J by 7 bases, and 14 bases separated the two germline ends. CDR1 and CDR2 (germline): MGHDK, SYGVNS. The CDR3 DNA follows: TGTGCCAGCCAGCGTGGAGGGGGTGAAAAACTGTTTTTT. This codes for CASQRGGGEKLFF. The whole variable domain, remainder taken from reference TRBV25-1 and TRBJ1-4, is EADIYQTPRYLVIGTGKKITLECSQTMGHDKMYWYQQDPGMELHLIHYSYGVNSTEKGDLSSESTVSRIRTEHFPLTLESARPSHTSQYLCASQRGGGEKLFFGSGTQLSVL.

V and J are TRBV6-2 or TRBV6-3 and TRBJ2-1; 9 nucleotides line up with TRBD2. The junction had 10 bases not matched to a gene; V was cut back by 7 bases and J by 3 bases. CDR3 length: 16 amino acids. CDR1 and CDR2 from the germline V gene are MNHEY and SVGEGT. CDR3 in amino acids: CASTEWGSGGYNEQFF. In nucleotides, the CDR3 is TGTGCCAGCACGGAGTGGGGTAGCGGGGGCTACAATGAGCAGTTCTTC.

The chain couples TRBV9 to TRBJ1-4; 8 nucleotides align to TRBD1. Trimming at V came to 0 bases and at J to 7 bases, leaving 8 bases not matched to a gene. The CDR3 loop spans 16 amino acids. From germline, CDR1 is SGDLS and CDR2 YYNGEE. CDR3 sequence: CASSVGGRGPIEKLFF. The CDR3 bases are TGTGCCAGCAGCGTAGGGGGCAGGGGGCCGATTGAAAAACTGTTTTTT.

A few counts support this clonotype. The chain links TRBV5-1 to TRBJ2-7; no clear D gene. The V end was cut by 6 bases, the J end by 3 bases, with 13 bases between. Germline CDR1 reads SGHRS; CDR2 reads YFSETQ. The CDR3 runs 13 residues. DNA for the CDR3: TGCGCCAGCACCCTACGTGGGGACTACGAGCAGTACTTC. This translates into CASTLRGDYEQYF.

The chain links TRBV2 to TRBJ2-5; D might be TRBD1 or TRBD2, each matching 5 bases. The CDR3 contains 16 residues. Germline V lookup: CDR1 SNHLY, CDR2 FYNNEI. The V gene lost 8 bases and the J gene lost 11 bases, with 30 bases spanning the gap. The CDR3 loop is CASGDLRGRGPQEQYF. Written as DNA, the CDR3 is TGTGCCAGCGGGGACCTACGGGGTCGTGGCCCGCAGGAGCAGTACTTC.

With regard to this clonotype: An end of the junction does not agree with germline; a read error may underlie this. The V call is TRBV7-7, the J call TRBJ2-1, with TRBD1 matching 9 bases. This CDR3 is built from 15 residues. CDR1 is SSHAT, CDR2 FNYEAQ, per germline (reference sequence). CDR3 in DNA: TGTACCAGCAGCTTAGGGGACAGGGTAGGAGGTGAGCAGTTCTTC. Translation: CTSSLGDRVGGEQFF. The full variable domain, with the rest looked up from reference TRBV7-7 and TRBJ2-1, is GAGVSQSPRYKVTKRGQDVTLRCDPISSHATLYWYQQALGQGPEFLTYFNYEAQPDKSGLPSDRFSAERPEGSISTLTIQRTEQRDSAMYRCTSSLGDRVGGEQFFGPGTRLTVL.

This chain joins TRBV7-9 and TRBJ2-1; 9 nucleotides agree with TRBD2. The V gene end was trimmed by 1 base and the J gene end by 7 bases; junction bases not matched to a gene: 11. The germline V gene has CDR1 SEHNR and CDR2 FQNEAQ (reference sequence). This CDR3 is 17 amino acids long. CDR3 nucleotide sequence: TGTGCCAGCAGCTTAGAACTGCGGGGGGGCCGGAGAAATGAGCAGTTCTTC. Translating gives CASSLELRGGRRNEQFF.

This chain connects TRBV18 to TRBJ2-1, with TRBD1 matching 8 bases. This CDR3 is built from 17 residues. After removal of 0 bases from V and 7 bases from J, the junction contained 11 bases not matched to a gene. Looked up from germline, CDR1 is KGHSH and CDR2 is LQKENI. The CDR3 region has the DNA TGTGCCAGCTCACCACCCTTAGCCCAGGGGGCTAGAAATGAGCAGTTCTTC. Encoded protein: CASSPPLAQGARNEQFF.

The V gene is TRBV5-1, the J gene TRBJ2-3; TRBD1 is a possible D gene (5 bases). CDR3 length: 15 residues. Germline CDR1 and CDR2: SGHRS and YFSETQ. V lost 4 bases and J 1 base, leaving 13 bases between the germline ends. The CDR3 bases are TGCGCCAGCAGCCCCATAGGGGCGGGCACAGATACGCAGTATTTT. It is translated as CASSPIGAGTDTQYF.

The chain combines TRBV28 with TRBJ2-7; TRBD1 matches 9 bases. Trimming took 6 bases from V and 3 from J; bases not matched to a gene: 12. Germline CDR1 is MDHEN and CDR2 is SYDVKM. This CDR3 spans 16 amino acids. CDR3 loop: CASRTTGTGIHYEQYF. DNA for the CDR3: TGTGCCAGCAGAACCACCGGGACAGGGATTCACTACGAGCAGTACTTC.

This clonotype was detected only a few times. The CDR3 is CASSQEKASGETQYF. Written as DNA, the CDR3 is TGTGCCAGCAGCCAAGAAAAGGCTAGCGGTGAGACCCAGTACTTC. The chain combines TRBV4-2 with TRBJ2-5; 7 bases are a match to TRBD2. The CDR3 extends over 15 amino acids. The J segment lost 5 bases and the V segment lost 0 bases, leaving 6 bases of the junction unmatched. Germline V CDR1 and CDR2: LGHNA, YNFKEQ.

V and J are TRBV18 and TRBJ2-5, with D tentatively TRBD2 (5 bases). The CDR3 is made up of 14 amino acids. In germline, CDR1 is KGHSH, CDR2 LQKENI. Trimming cost V 2 bases and J 5 bases, with 12 bases left between them. CDR3 DNA: TGTGCCAGCTCACCAGCCACGGGGTCCGAGACCCAGTACTTC. This encodes CASSPATGSETQYF. Full variable domain (remainder filled in from reference TRBV18 and TRBJ2-5): NAGVMQNPRHLVRRRGQEARLRCSPMKGHSHVYWYRQLPEEGLKFMVYLQKENIIDESGMPKERFSAEFPKEGPSILRIQQVVRGDSAAYFCASSPATGSETQYFGPGTRLLVL.

This clonotype has just a few counts. The chain carries TRBV10-3 and TRBJ1-2; D possibly corresponds to TRBD1 (6 bases). V shed 3 bases and J shed 1 base, with 21 bases lying between them. CDR1 ENHRY and CDR2 SYGVKD come from the germline V gene. The CDR3 has 18 residues. The CDR3 DNA sequence: TGTGCCATCAGTGAACCCCTCTCCACACAAGGGGGTAACTATGGCTACACCTTC. Its translation: CAISEPLSTQGGNYGYTF.

The sample holds a few counts of this clonotype. The J gene is TRBJ2-2, the V gene TRBV12-3 or TRBV12-4; D is unclear. The CDR3 has 14 residues. Trimming took 5 bases from V and 5 from J, leaving 12 bases between them. CDR3: CASSLTDGTGELFF. For the CDR3, the DNA is TGTGCCAGCAGTCTGACGGACGGGACCGGGGAGCTGTTTTTT.

In this sample, this clonotype turned up once. The CDR3 loop reads CSARTSGSDTQYF. The CDR3 DNA follows: TGCAGTGCCAGGACTAGCGGGTCAGATACGCAGTATTTT. This chain joins TRBV20-1 and TRBJ2-3; 11 nucleotides match TRBD2. In germline, CDR1 is DFQATT, CDR2 SNEGSKA (reference sequence). After removal of 6 bases from V and 4 bases from J, the junction contained 3 bases not matched to a gene. The CDR3 has 13 residues.

Remarks on this clonotype: This may be a read error, as it is one base from a much larger clone. The chain is built from TRBV27 and TRBJ2-5, with 8 nucleotides matching TRBD2. Germline loops: CDR1 MNHEY, CDR2 SMNVEV (reference sequence). CDR3 size: 13 residues. The V segment lost 5 bases and the J segment 11 bases; nucleotides outside the gene matches: 10. This chain's CDR3 is CASSATSAGEQYF. In DNA form, the CDR3 reads TGTGCCAGCAGTGCGACTAGCGCCGGTGAGCAGTACTTC.

The CDR3: CASSYSITWTGGTGELFF. DNA of the CDR3: TGTGCCAGCAGTTACTCGATAACGTGGACAGGCGGCACCGGGGAGCTGTTTTTT. This chain joins TRBV6-5 and TRBJ2-2; 7 positions agree with TRBD1. The J segment lost 4 bases and the V segment lost 0 bases, leaving 11 bases of the junction unmatched. The germline V gene encodes CDR1 MNHEY and CDR2 SVGAGI. The CDR3 spans 18 residues.

The chain joins TRBV4-2 to TRBJ2-7; 8 bases match TRBD1. V was pared by 1 base and J by 4 bases, with 9 bases of the junction left unmatched. Germline CDR1 reads LGHNA; CDR2 reads YNFKEQ. This CDR3 has 16 residues. DNA of the CDR3: TGTGCCAGCAGCCAAGTCTCCAGGGGGCTCTCGTACGAGCAGTACTTC. Residues: CASSQVSRGLSYEQYF.

This clonotype was seen a few times. The rearrangement joins TRBV11-3 to TRBJ2-5; 7 positions match TRBD2. CDR1 and CDR2 from the germline V gene are SGHNT and YENEEA. This CDR3 contains 15 residues. V trimming: 7 bases; J trimming: 6 bases; junction bases outside the gene matches: 14. The DNA for the CDR3 is TGTGCCAGCACCTTGGGACTATTTGGTCCCAAGACCCAGTACTTC. Its protein product is CASTLGLFGPKTQYF.

J is TRBJ2-2 and V is TRBV12-3 or TRBV12-4, with 10 bases lining up with TRBD1. This CDR3 has 15 residues. V gave up 9 bases and J gave up 3 bases; unmatched junction bases: 7. In DNA, the CDR3 is TGTGCCAGTAGTCGACAGGGGGCTGACACCGGGGAGCTGTTTTTT. Translation: CASSRQGADTGELFF.

This clonotype was seen once. V gene TRBV14 combines with J gene TRBJ2-5; TRBD1 matches at 9 bases. The end of the DNA is better explained by TRBJ2-7, so the J call may be wrong. The CDR3 totals 20 residues. CDR1 is SGHDN, CDR2 FVKESK, per germline. The CDR3 sequence: CASSPHRGLLATIGFYEQYF. CDR3 nucleotides: TGTGCCAGCAGCCCGCACAGGGGGCTCTTGGCCACGATCGGATTTTACGAGCAGTACTTC.

The chain recombines TRBV3-1 with TRBJ1-4; 7 bases agree with TRBD1. CDR3 length: 15 amino acids. The germline CDR1 and CDR2 sequences are LGHDT and YNNKEL (reference sequence). V shed 1 base, J shed 4 bases, and the junction held 3 bases outside the gene matches. The CDR3 here is CASSQGSGGNEKLFF. The CDR3 nucleotides read TGTGCCAGCAGCCAAGGGTCAGGGGGTAATGAAAAACTGTTTTTT.

This chain links TRBV30 with TRBJ2-3, with D unclear. The CDR3 contains 12 residues. The V end lost 4 bases, the J end lost 0 bases, and 5 bases lay between the germline ends. Germline V gene sequence: CDR1 GTSNPN, CDR2 SVGIG (reference sequence). The CDR3 DNA is TGTGCCTGGACGGTAAGCACAGATACGCAGTATTTT. The encoded protein is CAWTVSTDTQYF.

Only a few counts were recorded for this clonotype. CDR3 in amino acids: CASSHPGTGGSTEAFF. CDR3 DNA sequence: TGTGCCAGCAGCCACCCCGGGACGGGGGGGAGCACTGAAGCTTTCTTT. The chain recombines TRBV3-1 with TRBJ1-1, with D maybe TRBD1 (5 bases). Trimming cost V 3 bases and J 4 bases, with 18 bases left between them. The CDR3 is made up of 16 amino acids. Germline assignment: CDR1 LGHDT and CDR2 YNNKEL (reference sequence).